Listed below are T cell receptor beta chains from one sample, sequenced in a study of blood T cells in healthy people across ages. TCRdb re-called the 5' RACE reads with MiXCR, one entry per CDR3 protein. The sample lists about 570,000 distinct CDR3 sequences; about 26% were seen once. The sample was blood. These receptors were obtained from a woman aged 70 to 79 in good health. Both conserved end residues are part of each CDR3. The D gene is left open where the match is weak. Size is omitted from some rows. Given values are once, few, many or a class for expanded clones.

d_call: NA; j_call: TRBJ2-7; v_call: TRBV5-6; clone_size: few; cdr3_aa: CASRFRRHDSYEQYF; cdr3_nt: TGTGCCAGCAGGTTTCGCAGGCATGACTCCTACGAGCAGTACTTC
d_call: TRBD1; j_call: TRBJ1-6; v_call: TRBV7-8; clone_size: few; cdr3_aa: CASSLPRDRGRPLHF; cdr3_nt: TGTGCCAGCAGCCTGCCTCGGGACAGGGGGAGACCCCTCCACTTT
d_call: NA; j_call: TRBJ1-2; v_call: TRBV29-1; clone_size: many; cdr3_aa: CSVAQAGYGYTF; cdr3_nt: TGCAGCGTTGCGCAGGCTGGCTATGGCTACACCTTC
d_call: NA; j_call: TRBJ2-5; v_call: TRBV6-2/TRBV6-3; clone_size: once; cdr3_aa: CASSYTEYQETQYF; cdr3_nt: TGTGCCAGCAGTTACACGGAGTACCAAGAGACCCAGTACTTC
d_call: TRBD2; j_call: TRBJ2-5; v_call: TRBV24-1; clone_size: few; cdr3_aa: CATSDSWTSGGMGQTQYF; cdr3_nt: TGTGCCACCAGTGATTCCTGGACTAGCGGGGGGATGGGACAGACCCAGTACTTC
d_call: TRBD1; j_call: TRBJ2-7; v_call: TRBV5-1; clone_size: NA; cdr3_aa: CASSLDEGQGKQYF; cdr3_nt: TGCGCCAGCAGCTTGGATGAGGGACAGGGAAAGCAGTACTTC
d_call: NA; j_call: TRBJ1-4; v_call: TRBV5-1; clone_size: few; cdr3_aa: CASSTPRDNVKLFF; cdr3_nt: TGCGCCAGCAGCACCCCGAGGGATAATGTAAAGCTGTTTTTT
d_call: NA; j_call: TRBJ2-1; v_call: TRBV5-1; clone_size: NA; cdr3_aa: CASSFGSLEQFF; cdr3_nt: TGCGCCAGCAGCTTTGGCAGTTTGGAGCAGTTCTTC
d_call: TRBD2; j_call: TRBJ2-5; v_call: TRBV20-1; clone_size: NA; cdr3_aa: CNPRGGHSPETQYF; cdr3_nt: TGCAACCCACGGGGGGGCCATTCCCCAGAGACCCAGTACTTC
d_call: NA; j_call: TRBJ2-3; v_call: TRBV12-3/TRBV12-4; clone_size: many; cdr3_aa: CASSLRQAGKDTQYF; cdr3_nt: TGTGCCAGCAGTTTAAGACAGGCGGGGAAAGATACGCAGTATTTT
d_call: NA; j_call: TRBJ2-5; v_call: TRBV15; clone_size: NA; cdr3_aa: CATSKGKETQYF; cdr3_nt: TGTGCCACCAGCAAGGGGAAAGAGACCCAGTACTTC
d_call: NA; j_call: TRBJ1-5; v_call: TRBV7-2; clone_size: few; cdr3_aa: CASSWGSNQPQHF; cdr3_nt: TGTGCCAGTTCTTGGGGTAGCAATCAGCCCCAGCATTTT
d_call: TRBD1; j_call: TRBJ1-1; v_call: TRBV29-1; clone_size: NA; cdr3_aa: CSAEGTGQAFF; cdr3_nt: TGCAGCGCTGAGGGGACAGGTCAAGCTTTCTTT
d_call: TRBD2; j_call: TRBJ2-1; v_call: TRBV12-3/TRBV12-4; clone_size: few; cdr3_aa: CASSTIAGGNNEQFF; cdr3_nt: TGTGCCAGCAGTACGATAGCGGGGGGGAATAATGAGCAGTTCTTC
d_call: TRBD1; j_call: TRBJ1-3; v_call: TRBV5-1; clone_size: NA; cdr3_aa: CVSSPQGALAGNTIYF; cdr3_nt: TGCGTCAGCAGCCCCCAGGGGGCACTTGCTGGAAACACCATATATTTT
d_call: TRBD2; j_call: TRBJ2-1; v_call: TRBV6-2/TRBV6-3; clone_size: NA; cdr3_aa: CASSYRPSGAKHYNEQFF; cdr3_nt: TGTGCCAGCAGTTACAGGCCGAGCGGGGCTAAACACTACAATGAGCAGTTCTTC
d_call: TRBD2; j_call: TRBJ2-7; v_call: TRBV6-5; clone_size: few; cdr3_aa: CASSTTSGGPHEQYF; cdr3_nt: TGTGCCAGCAGTACGACTAGCGGGGGGCCGCACGAGCAGTACTTC
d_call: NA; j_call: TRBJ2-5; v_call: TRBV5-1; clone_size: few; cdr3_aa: CASSLTPSWGAREVETQYF; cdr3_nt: TGCGCCAGCAGCTTGACCCCATCCTGGGGGGCCCGAGAAGTGGAGACCCAGTACTTC
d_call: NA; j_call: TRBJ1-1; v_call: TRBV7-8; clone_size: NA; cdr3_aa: CASSSYLEGTEAFF; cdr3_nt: TGTGCCAGCAGCTCCTATTTGGAGGGAACTGAAGCTTTCTTT
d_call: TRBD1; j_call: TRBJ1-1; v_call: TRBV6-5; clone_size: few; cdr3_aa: CASSYDRGSEAFF; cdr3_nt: TGTGCCAGCAGTTACGACAGGGGATCTGAAGCTTTCTTT
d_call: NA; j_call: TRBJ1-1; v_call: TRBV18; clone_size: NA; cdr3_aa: CASSPFSPRANTEAFF; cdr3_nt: TGTGCCAGCTCACCATTCTCGCCACGGGCAAACACTGAAGCTTTCTTT
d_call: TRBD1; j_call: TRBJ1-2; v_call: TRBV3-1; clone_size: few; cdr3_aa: CASSQGAGGRRVYGYTF; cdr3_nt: TGTGCCAGCAGCCAAGGAGCAGGGGGCCGTCGGGTTTATGGCTACACCTTC
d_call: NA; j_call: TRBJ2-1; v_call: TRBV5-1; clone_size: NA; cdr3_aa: CASSQGTLNEQFF; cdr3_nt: TGCGCCAGCAGCCAAGGGACACTTAATGAGCAGTTCTTC
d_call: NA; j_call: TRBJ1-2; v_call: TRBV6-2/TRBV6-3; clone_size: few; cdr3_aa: CASYQGRGVDYGYTF; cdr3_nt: TGTGCCAGTTATCAGGGACGTGGGGTGGACTATGGCTACACCTTC
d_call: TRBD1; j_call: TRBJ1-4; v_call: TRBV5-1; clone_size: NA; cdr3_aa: CASSLLAGQGSEKLFF; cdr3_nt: TGCGCCAGCAGCTTGTTGGCGGGACAGGGAAGTGAAAAACTGTTTTTT
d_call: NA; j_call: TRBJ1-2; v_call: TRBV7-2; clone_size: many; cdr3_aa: CASSLAGNYGYTF; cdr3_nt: TGTGCCAGCAGTTTGGCAGGAAACTATGGCTACACCTTC
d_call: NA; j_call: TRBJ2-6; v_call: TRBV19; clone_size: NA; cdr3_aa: CATSNRVRTSGANVLTF; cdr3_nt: TGTGCCACAAGCAACCGGGTTCGTACCTCTGGGGCCAACGTCCTGACTTTC
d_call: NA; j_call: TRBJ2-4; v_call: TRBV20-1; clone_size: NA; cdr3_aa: CSASSPPNIQYF; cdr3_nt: TGCAGTGCTAGCTCACCTCCTAACATTCAGTACTTC